Listed below are T cell receptor beta chains from one sample, sequenced in a study of cytomegalovirus exposure and HLA in healthy donors. The method was immunoSEQ multiplex PCR; TCRdb's version includes in-frame clones alone and lacks a portion of them. The repertoire holds approximately 300,000 clones, with 75% to 90% as singletons. What was sequenced was PBMCs. Every receptor here comes from a woman in her thirties in good health and CMV-seropositive. The CDR3 runs from the conserved cysteine through the conserved F or W. Fields, in order: V gene, D gene, CDR3 protein. A D gene is named only where the DNA matches it firmly.

TRBV7-6,-,CASSLVPSEGGNEQFF
TRBV30,-,CAWSVRLEGELFF
TRBV30,-,CAWSTEGTDTQYF
TRBV27,TRBD1,CASSFLTGGTDTQYF
TRBV4-2,TRBD2,CASSQEFGGLAGIRFTDTQYF
TRBV30,TRBD1,CAWTRATGGSTNEKLFF
TRBV5-1,TRBD1,CASSEQGSVAEAFF
TRBV4-1,-,CASSSKSGADNQPQHF
TRBV27,TRBD2,CASSFTSGSRNEQFF
TRBV7-9,-,CASLRSRGYQETQYF
TRBV7-9,-,CASSTPAGTYEQYF
TRBV29-1,TRBD2,CSVAGGRELSTDTQYF
TRBV30,-,CAWNRQTLYEQYF
TRBV11-2,-,CASSLWQRVGTNEKLFF
TRBV6-5,TRBD2,CASRPSGGVTDTQYF
TRBV7-2,-,CASSLTSYEQYF
TRBV18,TRBD2,CASSPLWPGSGGNYYEQYF
TRBV7-2,TRBD1,CASSLYIPGDRSYGYTF
TRBV6-6,-,CASKSPSGANVLTF
TRBV27,-,CASKVGALNTEAFF
TRBV27,TRBD2,CASSLGLAAYNEQFF
TRBV11-2,-,CASSLVDSPGIF
TRBV2,-,CASSDQVTGEAFF
TRBV28,TRBD2,CASRGTSGRGNGELFF
TRBV5-6,-,CASTLGPTVTGNTIYF
TRBV27,-,CASSPQGTVDEQYF
TRBV5-1,-,CASSLGQLQETQYF
TRBV5-3,TRBD1,CARSLKGAALQPQHF
TRBV30,TRBD1,CAYNRGAAGETQYF
TRBV15,-,CATSRGGLSGYTF
TRBV1,-,CTSSQEAYLQETQYF
TRBV27,-,CASRTGQKTGELFF
TRBV4-1,-,CASSQPGRNTEAFF
TRBV7-9,-,CASSLIPQETQYF
TRBV27,-,CASSAAPYEQYF
TRBV15,-,CATSRDAGDVGQPQHF
TRBV4-2,-,CASSQDPKREQFF
TRBV29-1,TRBD1,CSAGTGGAGETQYF
TRBV5-1,-,CASSLAGGGYEQYF
TRBV11-3,-,CASSLGGHRNTGELFF
TRBV5-6,-,CASSLVSDSYTGNTIYF
TRBV28,-,CASSFRVGPQHF
TRBV5-1,TRBD1,CASSLAGTGVPDTQYF